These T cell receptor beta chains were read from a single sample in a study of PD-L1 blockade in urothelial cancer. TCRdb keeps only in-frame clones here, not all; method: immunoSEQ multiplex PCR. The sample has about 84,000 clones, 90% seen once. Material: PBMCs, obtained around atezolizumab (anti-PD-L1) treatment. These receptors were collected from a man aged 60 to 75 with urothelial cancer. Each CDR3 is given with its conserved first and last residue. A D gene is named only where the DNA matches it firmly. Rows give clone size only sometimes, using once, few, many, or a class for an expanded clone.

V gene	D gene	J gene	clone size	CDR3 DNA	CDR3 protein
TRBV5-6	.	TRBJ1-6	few	TGTGCCAGCAGCTTGGCCGGGAAGGTTTACTCACCCCTCCACTTT	CASSLAGKVYSPLHF
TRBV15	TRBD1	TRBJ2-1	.	TGTGCCACCAGCAGAGCGTCGGGACAGGGAGCCCATGAGCAGTTCTTC	CATSRASGQGAHEQFF
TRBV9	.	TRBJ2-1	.	TGTGCCAGCAGCGTAGGAATCTCAGGGGGGTCCTACAATGAGCAGTTCTTC	CASSVGISGGSYNEQFF
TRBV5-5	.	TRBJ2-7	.	TGTGCCAGCACACTAACGCAAGGTGAGGAGCAGTACTTC	CASTLTQGEEQYF
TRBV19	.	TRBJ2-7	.	TGTGCCAGTAGTATAGGACAGGGAGGCTACGAGCAGTACTTC	CASSIGQGGYEQYF
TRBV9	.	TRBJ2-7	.	TGTGCCAGCAGCGTCCACACGGACAGTCAAACCTACGAGCAGTACTTC	CASSVHTDSQTYEQYF
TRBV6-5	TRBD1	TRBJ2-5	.	TGTGCCAGCAGACGACAGGGGCTCGGAGGAGAGACCCAGTACTTC	CASRRQGLGGETQYF
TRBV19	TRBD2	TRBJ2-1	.	TGTGCCAGTAGCCGTCAGGGTAGCGGGCTCCTAAGCTCCTACAATGAGCAGTTCTTC	CASSRQGSGLLSSYNEQFF
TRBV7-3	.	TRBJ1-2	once	TGTGCCAGCAGCCCCGACTCAGGGTCGTATGGCTACACCTTC	CASSPDSGSYGYTF
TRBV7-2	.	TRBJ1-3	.	TGTGCCAGCACCCAGACGACAGGCCATTCTGGAAACACCATATATTTT	CASTQTTGHSGNTIYF
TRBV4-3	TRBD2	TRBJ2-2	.	TGCGCCAGCAGCCAATCCCGTAGCGGGGGTAACACCGGGGAGCTGTTTTTT	CASSQSRSGGNTGELFF
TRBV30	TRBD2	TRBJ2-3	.	TGTGCCTGGAGCGTCCTAGCGGACTTCACAGATACGCAGTATTTT	CAWSVLADFTDTQYF
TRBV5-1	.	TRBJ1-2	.	TGCGCCAGCAGCTTGGACAGAACCTATGGCTACACCTTC	CASSLDRTYGYTF
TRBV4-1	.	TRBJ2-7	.	TGCGCCAGCAGCCCCCAGCCCCGGAGGGCCTACGAGCAGTACTTC	CASSPQPRRAYEQYF
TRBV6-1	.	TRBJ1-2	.	TGTGCCAGCAGTGAAGCTAACAGTAACTATGGCTACACCTTC	CASSEANSNYGYTF
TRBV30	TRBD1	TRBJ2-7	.	TGTGCCTGGAGCGAAGGACAGGGGGATCCCCACTACGAGCAGTACTTC	CAWSEGQGDPHYEQYF
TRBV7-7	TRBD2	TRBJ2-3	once	TGTGCCAGCACCCCTAGGGGAGGGGATAGCACAGATACGCAGTATTTT	CASTPRGGDSTDTQYF
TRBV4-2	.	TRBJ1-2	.	TGTGCCAGCAGCCAAGACCTAAACTATGGCTACACCTTC	CASSQDLNYGYTF
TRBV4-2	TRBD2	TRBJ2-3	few	TGTGCCAGCAGCCCACAAGAAGGGAGGGGCGCAGATACGCAGTATTTT	CASSPQEGRGADTQYF
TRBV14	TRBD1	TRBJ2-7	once	TGTGCCAGCAGTCCGGAGCCGGGACAGGGGGCCCACGAGCAGTACTTC	CASSPEPGQGAHEQYF
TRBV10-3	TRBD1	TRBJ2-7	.	TGTGCCATCAGTGCGGACAGGGGCGGTTCCGACGAGCAGTACTTC	CAISADRGGSDEQYF
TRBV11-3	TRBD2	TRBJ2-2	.	TGTGCCAGCAGACTAGCGGCCAACACCGGGGAGCTGTTTTTT	CASRLAANTGELFF
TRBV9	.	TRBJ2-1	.	TGTGCCAGCAGCCGTAGCGCGACCTCCTACAATGAGCAGTTCTTC	CASSRSATSYNEQFF
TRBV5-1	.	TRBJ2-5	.	TGCGCCAGCAGCGACCCCCAGGGTGCGGAGACCCAGTACTTC	CASSDPQGAETQYF
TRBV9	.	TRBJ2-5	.	TGTGCCAGCAGTGGGGGGACAGCAGAAGAGACCCAGTACTTC	CASSGGTAEETQYF
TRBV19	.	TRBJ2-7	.	TGTGCCAGTAGTACAACCTACGAGCAGTACTTC	CASSTTYEQYF